The 10 T cell receptor beta chains below all came from one sample that was sequenced in a study of T cell changes during pregnancy in multiple sclerosis. Profiled with immunoSEQ multiplex PCR; TCRdb holds only in-frame clones, not every one. The profile shows about 28,000 clones, 89% of them singletons. Here the sequenced sample was CD4+ T cells from peripheral blood mononuclear cells, taken in the second trimester of pregnancy. The receptors here all came from a female donor with multiple sclerosis, enrolled in a pregnancy study.

This rearrangement joins TRBV19 to TRBJ1-2; TRBD1 agrees at 9 bases. V gave up 5 bases and J gave up 7 bases; unmatched junction bases: 14. Germline CDR1 is LNHDA and CDR2 is SQIVND (reference sequence). This CDR3 is built from 16 residues. This CDR3 reads CASSLRSGTGTRGYTF. As DNA, the CDR3 is TGTGCCAGTAGTCTCCGCAGCGGGACAGGGACACGTGGCTACACCTTC.

The chain combines TRBV12-5 with TRBJ1-5, with 8 bases aligning to TRBD1. Germline assignment: CDR1 LGHNT and CDR2 FRNRAP. The CDR3 has 16 amino acids. Trimming cost V 1 base and J 0 bases; bases outside gene matches: 2. The CDR3 reads CASGLGQGYSNQPQHF. In DNA form, the CDR3 reads TGTGCTAGTGGTTTGGGACAGGGGTATAGCAATCAGCCCCAGCATTTT.

CDR3 protein: CASSPQRRTGAYQPQHF. As DNA, the CDR3 is TGTGCCAGCAGCCCCCAGCGACGGACAGGGGCTTATCAGCCCCAGCATTTT. V gene TRBV27 combines with J gene TRBJ1-5; TRBD1 matches at 9 bases. This CDR3 contains 17 residues. V gave up 6 bases and J gave up 5 bases; unmatched junction bases: 14. In germline, CDR1 is MNHEY, CDR2 SMNVEV (reference sequence).

The genes are TRBV2 and TRBJ1-4; the D gene is possibly TRBD1 (5 bases). CDR1 and CDR2 (germline): SNHLY, FYNNEI. V dropped 3 bases and J dropped 1 base, with 9 bases sitting between them. The CDR3 is made up of 15 amino acids. DNA of the CDR3: TGTGCCAGCAGTGACTTTAGGGGAACTAATGAAAAACTGTTTTTT. Translating it yields CASSDFRGTNEKLFF.

The chain uses TRBV9 and TRBJ2-3; perhaps TRBD2 as D (5 bases). V was clipped by 0 bases and J by 0 bases, with 8 bases between them. The CDR3 length is 15 residues. Germline V gene lookup returns CDR1 SGDLS and CDR2 YYNGEE. The chain's CDR3 is CASSVAGISTDTQYF. The CDR3 DNA is TGTGCCAGCAGCGTAGCGGGGATCAGCACAGATACGCAGTATTTT.

V gene TRBV28 combines with J gene TRBJ2-1; 9 positions match TRBD2. Per the germline V gene, CDR1 is MDHEN and CDR2 is SYDVKM. The J segment lost 4 bases and the V segment lost 1 base, leaving 5 bases of the junction unmatched. The CDR3 totals 16 residues. Here the CDR3 reads CASSLFASGAYNEQFF. CDR3 DNA: TGTGCCAGCAGTTTATTCGCTAGCGGGGCATACAATGAGCAGTTCTTC.

V is TRBV6-5 and J is TRBJ2-7; tentatively, D is TRBD1 (6 bases). The CDR3 runs to 14 residues. Germline CDR1 MNHEY, CDR2 SVGAGI. V dropped 6 bases and J dropped 0 bases, with 12 bases sitting between them. Here the CDR3 DNA reads TGTGCCAGCAGAAATCAGGGGTTCTCCTACGAGCAGTACTTC. Protein product: CASRNQGFSYEQYF.

The J gene is TRBJ2-1, the V gene TRBV5-8; D might be TRBD1 (6 bases). Per the germline V gene, CDR1 is SGHTS and CDR2 is YDEGEE. The V and J ends lost 5 bases and 8 bases respectively, with 11 bases between them. CDR3 size: 12 residues. The CDR3 reads CASRNRVYEQFF. In nucleotides, the CDR3 is TGTGCCAGCAGAAACAGGGTATATGAGCAGTTCTTC.

This rearrangement joins TRBV25-1 to TRBJ2-7; 7 bases are shared with TRBD1. This CDR3 spans 16 amino acids. V trimming: 2 bases; J trimming: 1 base; junction bases outside the gene matches: 8. CDR1 and CDR2 (germline): MGHDK, SYGVNS. The CDR3 nucleotides are TGTGCCAGCAGTGAACCCCAGGGGGACAGATCCTACGAGCAGTACTTC. Amino acid sequence: CASSEPQGDRSYEQYF.

The rearrangement links TRBV2 to TRBJ1-5, with D perhaps TRBD1 (5 bases). This CDR3 is 15 amino acids long. Germline V CDR1 and CDR2: SNHLY, FYNNEI. The V end was cut by 0 bases, the J end by 7 bases, with 13 bases between. CDR3 nucleotides: TGTGCCAGCAGTGAAGCGCGGGCGGGGCTGCAGCCCCAGCATTTT. Residues: CASSEARAGLQPQHF.